The present T cell receptor beta chain was sequenced within a study of blood T cell repertoires in COVID-19. Libraries were prepared by immunoSEQ multiplex PCR; TCRdb keeps only in-frame clonotypes and omits some of them. The sample has 200,000 to 250,000 clones, approximately 85% seen once. The TCR sequence derives from a man older than 75 with acute or convalescent COVID-19. What was sequenced was peripheral blood.

CDR3 protein: CASSWGLGNTGELFF. The CDR3 coding sequence is TGTGCCAGCAGTTGGGGACTGGGGAACACCGGGGAGCTGTTTTTT. V gene TRBV28 combines with J gene TRBJ2-2, with D perhaps TRBD2 (6 bases). V was pared by 4 bases and J by 1 base, with 10 bases between. The CDR3 is 15 amino acids. Per the germline V gene, CDR1 is MDHEN and CDR2 is SYDVKM.